This T cell receptor beta chain was sequenced during a study of T-cell memory formation after mild COVID-19. Study context: TCR clusters mostly belonged to single donors.

TCRdb itself ran the 5' RACE reads through MiXCR, one entry per CDR3 protein. Of roughly 350,000 distinct CDR3 sequences in the sample, around 27% were seen once. Whole-study results and caveats: Several responding clones turned up in pre-infection memory, indicating that cross-reactive memory may have taken part. Clones that contracted clustered mainly in CM and EM if CD4+ and in EMRA if CD8+. Clones that contracted from day 15 to 85 were balanced CD4/CD8, while later expanders leaned CD4+.

At least ten counts were recorded for this clonotype. The antigen is not known. The germline CDR1 and CDR2 sequences are SQVTM and ANQGSEA. The CDR3 is made up of 15 amino acids. Trimming cost V 6 bases and J 3 bases, with 21 bases left between them. The material sequenced was PBMCs or a T cell subset sorted from them (not recorded which). This sequence was found in an adult woman who had mild COVID-19 (a few samples of this study predate the infection). Cell type and time point are not known. The chain links TRBV29-1 to TRBJ2-7, with D perhaps matching TRBD1 or TRBD2 (5 bases each). The chain's CDR3 is CSVQGEPKEIYEQYF. For the CDR3, the DNA is TGCAGCGTACAAGGGGAGCCCAAGGAAATCTACGAGCAGTACTTC.